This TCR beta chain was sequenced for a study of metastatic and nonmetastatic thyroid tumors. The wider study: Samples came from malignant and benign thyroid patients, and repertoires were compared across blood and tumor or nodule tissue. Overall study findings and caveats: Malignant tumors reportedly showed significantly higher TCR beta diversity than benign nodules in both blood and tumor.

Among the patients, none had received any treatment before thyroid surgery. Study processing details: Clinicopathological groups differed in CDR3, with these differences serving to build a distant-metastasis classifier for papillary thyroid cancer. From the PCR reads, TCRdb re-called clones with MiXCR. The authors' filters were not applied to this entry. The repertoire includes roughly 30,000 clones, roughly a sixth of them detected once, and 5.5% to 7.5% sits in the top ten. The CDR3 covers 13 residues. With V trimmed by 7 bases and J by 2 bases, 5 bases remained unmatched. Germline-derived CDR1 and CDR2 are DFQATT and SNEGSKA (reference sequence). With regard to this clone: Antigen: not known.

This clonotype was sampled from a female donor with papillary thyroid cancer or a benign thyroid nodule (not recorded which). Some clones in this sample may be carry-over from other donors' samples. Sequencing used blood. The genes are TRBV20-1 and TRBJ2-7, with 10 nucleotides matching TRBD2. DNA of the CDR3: TGCAGTGAAATAGCGGGAGGTCCCTACGAGCAGTACTTC. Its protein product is CSEIAGGPYEQYF.